Listed below are T cell receptor beta chains from one sample, sequenced in a study of control samples from healthy donors and cancer patients. Clones were read by immunoSEQ multiplex PCR, and TCRdb kept only the in-frame ones, dropping some. The sample includes 78,000 or so clones, approximately 84% of them seen just once. Sequenced input: blood. The origin of the receptors is a man aged 50-60 years in good health. Each CDR3 is given without its conserved first and last residue. Fields, in order: D gene, V gene, CDR3 protein. D genes are given only for firm matches.

D gene: NA; V gene: TRBV18; CDR3 protein: ASSPYSNRDEQY
D gene: NA; V gene: TRBV19; CDR3 protein: ASSIETVNQPQH
D gene: TRBD1; V gene: TRBV7-2; CDR3 protein: ASSLSGTVAGEYGYT
D gene: NA; V gene: TRBV29-1; CDR3 protein: SVGDQGKAF
D gene: TRBD1; V gene: TRBV6-4; CDR3 protein: ASRDTDRGNSPLH
D gene: TRBD2; V gene: TRBV27; CDR3 protein: ASRRAGVNNEQF
D gene: TRBD1; V gene: TRBV9; CDR3 protein: ASSVGDRTYEQY
D gene: NA; V gene: TRBV4-2; CDR3 protein: ASSRATAPGVTEAF
D gene: NA; V gene: TRBV7-9; CDR3 protein: ASRALTGEQY
D gene: TRBD2; V gene: TRBV5-1; CDR3 protein: ASSLDSSGGNEQF
D gene: NA; V gene: TRBV19; CDR3 protein: ASSILGGNQPQH
D gene: NA; V gene: TRBV15; CDR3 protein: ATSRDFRGGAGEQY
D gene: TRBD1; V gene: TRBV4-2; CDR3 protein: ASSLGTGEGYGYT
D gene: TRBD2; V gene: TRBV3-1/TRBV3-2; CDR3 protein: ASSQLAPGGVTDTQY
D gene: TRBD1; V gene: TRBV2; CDR3 protein: ASSDQGARKTQY
D gene: NA; V gene: TRBV10-2; CDR3 protein: ASRPLKHSTDAQY
D gene: NA; V gene: TRBV7-6; CDR3 protein: ASSLGGLRLNEQF
D gene: NA; V gene: TRBV4-3; CDR3 protein: ASSQEDGQTKY
D gene: NA; V gene: TRBV27; CDR3 protein: ASSLSPWIGGYNSPLH
D gene: NA; V gene: TRBV20-1; CDR3 protein: SARGVYGYT
D gene: NA; V gene: TRBV7-8; CDR3 protein: ASSLWRKGGHQPQH
D gene: NA; V gene: TRBV27; CDR3 protein: ASSPFPTEQF
D gene: NA; V gene: TRBV5-4; CDR3 protein: ASELWGAGPAEAF
D gene: NA; V gene: TRBV9; CDR3 protein: ASTPRAALMSVETQY
D gene: NA; V gene: TRBV7-2; CDR3 protein: ASSLGAEYGYT
D gene: TRBD1; V gene: TRBV18; CDR3 protein: ASSPPSGQGTYEQY
D gene: TRBD1; V gene: TRBV27; CDR3 protein: ASRRQGARETQY
D gene: TRBD1; V gene: TRBV7-2; CDR3 protein: ASSSQPTGASGNTIY
D gene: TRBD2; V gene: TRBV7-7; CDR3 protein: ASSKLAGGITDTQY
D gene: NA; V gene: TRBV2; CDR3 protein: ASSVWGKNTEAF
D gene: NA; V gene: TRBV7-9; CDR3 protein: ASSPRGPDTQY